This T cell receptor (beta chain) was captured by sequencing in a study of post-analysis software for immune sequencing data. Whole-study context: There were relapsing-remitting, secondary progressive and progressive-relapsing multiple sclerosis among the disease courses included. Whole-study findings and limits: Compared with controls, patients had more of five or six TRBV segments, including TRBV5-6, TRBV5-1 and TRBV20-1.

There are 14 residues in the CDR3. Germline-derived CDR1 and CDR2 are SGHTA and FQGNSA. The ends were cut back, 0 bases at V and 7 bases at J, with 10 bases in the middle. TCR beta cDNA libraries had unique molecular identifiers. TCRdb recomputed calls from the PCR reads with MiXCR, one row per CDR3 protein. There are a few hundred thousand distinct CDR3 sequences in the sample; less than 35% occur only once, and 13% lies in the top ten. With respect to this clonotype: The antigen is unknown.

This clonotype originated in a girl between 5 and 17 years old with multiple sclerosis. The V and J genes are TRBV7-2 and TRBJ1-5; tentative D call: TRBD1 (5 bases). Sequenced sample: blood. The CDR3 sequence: CASSLAQGGQPQHF. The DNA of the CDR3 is TGTGCCAGCAGCTTAGCCCAGGGCGGGCAGCCCCAGCATTTT. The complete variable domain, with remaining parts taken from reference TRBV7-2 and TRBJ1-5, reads GAGVSQSPSNKVTEKGKDVELRCDPISGHTALYWYRQSLGQGLEFLIYFQGNSAPDKSGLPSDRFSAERTGGSVSTLTIQRTQQEDSAVYLCASSLAQGGQPQHFGDGTRLSIL.